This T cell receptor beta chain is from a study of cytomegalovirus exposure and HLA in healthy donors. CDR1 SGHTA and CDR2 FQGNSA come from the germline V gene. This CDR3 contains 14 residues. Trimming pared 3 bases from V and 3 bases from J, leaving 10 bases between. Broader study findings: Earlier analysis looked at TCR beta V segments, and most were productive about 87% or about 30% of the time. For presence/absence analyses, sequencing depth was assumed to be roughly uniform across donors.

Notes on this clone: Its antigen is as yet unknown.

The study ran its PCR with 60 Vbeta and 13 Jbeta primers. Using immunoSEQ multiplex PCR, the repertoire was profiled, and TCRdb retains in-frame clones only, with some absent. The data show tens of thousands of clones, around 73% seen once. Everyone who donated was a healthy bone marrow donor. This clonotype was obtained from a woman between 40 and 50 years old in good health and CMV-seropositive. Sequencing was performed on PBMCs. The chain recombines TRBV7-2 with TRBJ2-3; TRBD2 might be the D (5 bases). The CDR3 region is CASSFLRATDTQYF. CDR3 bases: TGTGCCAGCAGCTTTCTGCGGGCTACAGATACGCAGTATTTT.